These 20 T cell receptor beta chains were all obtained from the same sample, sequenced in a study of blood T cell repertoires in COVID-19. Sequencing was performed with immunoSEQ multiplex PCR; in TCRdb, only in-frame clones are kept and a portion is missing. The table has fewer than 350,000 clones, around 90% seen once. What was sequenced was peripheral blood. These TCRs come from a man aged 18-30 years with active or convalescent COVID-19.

This chain's CDR3 is CASSLVGTGTYEQYF. The CDR3 DNA reads as TGTGCCAGCAGCTTAGTGGGGACAGGGACCTACGAGCAGTACTTC. This chain uses TRBV11-2 with TRBJ2-7, with 9 bases aligning to TRBD1. From germline, CDR1 is SGHAT and CDR2 FQNNGV. The CDR3 length is 15 residues. Trimming removed 1 base from V and 2 bases from J; junction bases left unmatched: 3.

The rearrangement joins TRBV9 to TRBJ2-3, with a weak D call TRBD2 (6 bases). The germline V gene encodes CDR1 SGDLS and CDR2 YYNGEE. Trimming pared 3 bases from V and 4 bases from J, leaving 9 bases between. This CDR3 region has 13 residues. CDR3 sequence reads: CASSAGGADTQYF. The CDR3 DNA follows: TGTGCCAGCAGCGCCGGAGGGGCAGATACGCAGTATTTT.

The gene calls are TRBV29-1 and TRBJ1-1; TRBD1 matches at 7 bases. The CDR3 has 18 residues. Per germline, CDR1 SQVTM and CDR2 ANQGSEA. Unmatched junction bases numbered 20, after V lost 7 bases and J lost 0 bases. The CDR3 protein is CSATGFDLTGNLNTEAFF. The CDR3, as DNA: TGCAGCGCGACAGGGTTCGATCTAACCGGGAACTTGAACACTGAAGCTTTCTTT.

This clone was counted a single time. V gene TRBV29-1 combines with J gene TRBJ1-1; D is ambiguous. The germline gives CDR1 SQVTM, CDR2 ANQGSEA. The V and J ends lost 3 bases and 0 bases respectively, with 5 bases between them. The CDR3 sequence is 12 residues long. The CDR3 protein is CSVDQMNTEAFF. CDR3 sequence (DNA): TGCAGCGTTGATCAGATGAACACTGAAGCTTTCTTT.

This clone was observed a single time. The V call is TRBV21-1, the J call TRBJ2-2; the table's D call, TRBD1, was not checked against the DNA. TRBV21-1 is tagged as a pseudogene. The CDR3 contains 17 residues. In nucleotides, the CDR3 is TGTGCCAGCAGCCGTCGGGCCTCAGGGGCAGACACCGGGGAGCTGTTTTTT. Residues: CASSRRASGADTGELFF.

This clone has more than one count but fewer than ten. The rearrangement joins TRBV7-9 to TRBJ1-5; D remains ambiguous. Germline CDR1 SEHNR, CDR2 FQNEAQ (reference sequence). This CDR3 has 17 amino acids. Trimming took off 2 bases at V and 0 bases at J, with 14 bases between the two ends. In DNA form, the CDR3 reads TGTGCCAGCAGCTTATTGGCCAGAAAAAATAGCAATCAGCCCCAGCATTTT. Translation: CASSLLARKNSNQPQHF.

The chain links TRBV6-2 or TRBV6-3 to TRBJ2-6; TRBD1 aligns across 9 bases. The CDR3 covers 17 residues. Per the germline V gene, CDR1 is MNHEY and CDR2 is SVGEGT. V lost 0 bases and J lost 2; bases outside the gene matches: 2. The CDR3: CASSYSTGGAGANVLTF. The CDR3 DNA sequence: TGTGCCAGCAGTTACTCTACAGGGGGCGCTGGGGCCAACGTCCTGACTTTC.

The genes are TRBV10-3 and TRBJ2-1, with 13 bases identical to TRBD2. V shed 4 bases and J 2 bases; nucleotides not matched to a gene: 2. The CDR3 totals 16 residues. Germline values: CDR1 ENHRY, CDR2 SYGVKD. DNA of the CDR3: TGTGCCATCAGTGCTACTAGCGGGGGGGCCTACAATGAGCAGTTCTTC. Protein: CAISATSGGAYNEQFF.

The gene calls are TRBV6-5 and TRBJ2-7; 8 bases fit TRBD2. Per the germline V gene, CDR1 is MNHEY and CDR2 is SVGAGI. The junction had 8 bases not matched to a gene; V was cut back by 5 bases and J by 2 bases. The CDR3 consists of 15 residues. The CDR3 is CASSTGGGPTYEQYF. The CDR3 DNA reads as TGTGCCAGCAGTACGGGCGGGGGGCCCACCTACGAGCAGTACTTC.

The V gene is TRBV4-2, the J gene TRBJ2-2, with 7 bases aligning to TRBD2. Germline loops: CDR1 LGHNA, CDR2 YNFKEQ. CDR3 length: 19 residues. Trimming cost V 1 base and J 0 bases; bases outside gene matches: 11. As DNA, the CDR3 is TGTGCCAGCAGCCAAGGGGGAGGGACCCTAGCGGCGAACACCGGGGAGCTGTTTTTT. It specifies CASSQGGGTLAANTGELFF.

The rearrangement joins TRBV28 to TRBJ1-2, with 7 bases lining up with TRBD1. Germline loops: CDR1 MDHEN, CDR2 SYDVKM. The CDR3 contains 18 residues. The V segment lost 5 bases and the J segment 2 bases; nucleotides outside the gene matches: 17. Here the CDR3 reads CASSDRQGAVPGNYGYTF. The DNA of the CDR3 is TGTGCCAGCAGTGATCGACAGGGAGCCGTTCCCGGAAACTATGGCTACACCTTC.

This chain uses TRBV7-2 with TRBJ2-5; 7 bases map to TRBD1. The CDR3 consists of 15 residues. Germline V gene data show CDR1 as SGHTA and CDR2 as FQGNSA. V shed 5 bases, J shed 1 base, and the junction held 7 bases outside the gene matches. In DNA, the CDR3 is TGTGCCAGCAGCACCCGGGACAGATCCCAAGAGACCCAGTACTTC. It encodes CASSTRDRSQETQYF.

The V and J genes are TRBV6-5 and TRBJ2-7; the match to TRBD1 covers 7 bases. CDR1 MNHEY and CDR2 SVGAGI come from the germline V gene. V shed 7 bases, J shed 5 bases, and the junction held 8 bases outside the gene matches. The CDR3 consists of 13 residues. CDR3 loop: CASKEGGRHEQYF. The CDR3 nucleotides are TGTGCCAGCAAAGAAGGGGGCCGGCACGAGCAGTACTTC.

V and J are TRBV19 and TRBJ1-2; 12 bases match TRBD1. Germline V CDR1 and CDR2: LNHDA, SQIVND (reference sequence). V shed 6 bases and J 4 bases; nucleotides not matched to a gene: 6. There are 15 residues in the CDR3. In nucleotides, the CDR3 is TGTGCCAGTAGCCCCGGGACAGGGGGCGCCTATGGCTACACCTTC. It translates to CASSPGTGGAYGYTF.

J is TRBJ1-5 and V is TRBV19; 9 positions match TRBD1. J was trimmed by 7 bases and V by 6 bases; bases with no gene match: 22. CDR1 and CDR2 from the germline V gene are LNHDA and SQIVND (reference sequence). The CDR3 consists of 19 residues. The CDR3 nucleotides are TGTGCCAGTAGCACACTGAGAGGCACAGGGGGCACTAAGGAACAGCCCCAGCATTTT. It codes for CASSTLRGTGGTKEQPQHF.

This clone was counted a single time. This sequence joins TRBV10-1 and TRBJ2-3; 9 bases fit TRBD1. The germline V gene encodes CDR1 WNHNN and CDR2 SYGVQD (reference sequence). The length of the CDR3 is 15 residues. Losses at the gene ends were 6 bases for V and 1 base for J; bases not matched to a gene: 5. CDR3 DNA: TGCGCCAGCAGCCCACGGGACAGGGGCACAGATACGCAGTATTTT. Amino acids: CASSPRDRGTDTQYF.

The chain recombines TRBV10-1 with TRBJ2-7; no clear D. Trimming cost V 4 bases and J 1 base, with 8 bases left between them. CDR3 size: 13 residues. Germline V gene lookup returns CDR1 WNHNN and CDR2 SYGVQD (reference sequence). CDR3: CASSAYGSYEQYF. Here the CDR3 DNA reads TGCGCCAGCAGTGCTTACGGGTCCTACGAGCAGTACTTC.

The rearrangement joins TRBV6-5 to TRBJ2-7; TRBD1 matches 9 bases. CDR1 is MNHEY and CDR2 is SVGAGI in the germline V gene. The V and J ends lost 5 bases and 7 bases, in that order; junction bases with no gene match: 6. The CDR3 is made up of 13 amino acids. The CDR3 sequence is CASSPGQGWEQYF. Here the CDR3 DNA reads TGTGCCAGCAGTCCGGGACAGGGATGGGAGCAGTACTTC.

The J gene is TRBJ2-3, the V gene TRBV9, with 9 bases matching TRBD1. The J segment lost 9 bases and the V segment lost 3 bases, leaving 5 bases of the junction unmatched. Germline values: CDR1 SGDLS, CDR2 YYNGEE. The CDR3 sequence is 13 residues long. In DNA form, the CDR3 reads TGTGCCAGCAGCGATCGAGGACAGGGGACGCAGTATTTT. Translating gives CASSDRGQGTQYF.

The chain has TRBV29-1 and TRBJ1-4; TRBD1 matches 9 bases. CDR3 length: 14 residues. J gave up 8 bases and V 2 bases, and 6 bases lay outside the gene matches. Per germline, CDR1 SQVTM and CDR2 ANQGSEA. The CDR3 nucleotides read TGCAGCGTTGAACTCGGACAGGGGAGCGAAAAACTGTTTTTT. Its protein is CSVELGQGSEKLFF.